This record covers a single T cell receptor (beta chain). What it recognizes is unknown. The sample is drawn from a study of T cell responses to AZD1222 COVID-19 vaccine. Study-wide points: Elevations in Spike-specific TCR breadth and depth followed administration of two AZD1222 doses.

This CDR3 is 12 amino acids long. The germline V and J ends were trimmed by 6 bases and 3 bases, with 12 bases remaining between them. Germline V gene lookup returns CDR1 SQVTM and CDR2 ANQGSEA. TCRdb keeps only in-frame clones here, not all; method: immunoSEQ multiplex PCR. The sample yields some 150,000 clones, 88% seen once. The specimen comprised peripheral blood, sampled on day 0 of MenACWY control vaccination. This chain links TRBV29-1 with TRBJ2-7; weak D call: TRBD1 (5 bases). This TCR derives from an adult in good health. For the CDR3, the DNA is TGCAGCGTGGCTGAACAGGTCTACGAGCAGTACTTC. Protein product: CSVAEQVYEQYF.